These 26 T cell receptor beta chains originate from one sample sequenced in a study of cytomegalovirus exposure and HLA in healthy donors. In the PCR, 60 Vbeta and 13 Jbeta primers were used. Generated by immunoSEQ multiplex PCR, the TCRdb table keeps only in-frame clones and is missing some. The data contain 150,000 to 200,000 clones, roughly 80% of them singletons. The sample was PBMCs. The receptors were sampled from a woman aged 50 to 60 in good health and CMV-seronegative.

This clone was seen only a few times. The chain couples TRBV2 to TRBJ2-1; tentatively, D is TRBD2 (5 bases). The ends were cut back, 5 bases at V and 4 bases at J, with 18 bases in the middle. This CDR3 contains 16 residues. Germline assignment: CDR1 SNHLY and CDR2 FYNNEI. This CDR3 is CASSLEGSEAYNEQFF. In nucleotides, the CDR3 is TGTGCCAGCAGTCTTGAGGGTAGCGAGGCATACAATGAGCAGTTCTTC.

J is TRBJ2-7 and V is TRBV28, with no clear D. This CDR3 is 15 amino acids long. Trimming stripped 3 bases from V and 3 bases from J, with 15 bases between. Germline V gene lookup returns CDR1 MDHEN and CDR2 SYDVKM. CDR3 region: CASSFSSGTFYEQYF. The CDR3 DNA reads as TGTGCCAGCAGTTTTTCCTCAGGAACCTTCTACGAGCAGTACTTC.

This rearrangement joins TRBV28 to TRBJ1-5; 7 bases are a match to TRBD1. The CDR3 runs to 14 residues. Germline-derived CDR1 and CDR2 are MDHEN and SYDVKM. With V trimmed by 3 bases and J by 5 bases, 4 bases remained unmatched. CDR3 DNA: TGTGCCAGCAGTTTGCGCAGGGGGGATCAGCCCCAGCATTTT. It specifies CASSLRRGDQPQHF.

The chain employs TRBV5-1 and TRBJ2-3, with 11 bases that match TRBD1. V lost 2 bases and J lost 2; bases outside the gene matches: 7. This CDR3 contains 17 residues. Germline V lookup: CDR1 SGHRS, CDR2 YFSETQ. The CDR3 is CASSFSGQGALTDTQYF. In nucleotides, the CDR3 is TGCGCCAGCAGCTTCTCAGGACAGGGGGCTCTCACAGATACGCAGTATTTT.

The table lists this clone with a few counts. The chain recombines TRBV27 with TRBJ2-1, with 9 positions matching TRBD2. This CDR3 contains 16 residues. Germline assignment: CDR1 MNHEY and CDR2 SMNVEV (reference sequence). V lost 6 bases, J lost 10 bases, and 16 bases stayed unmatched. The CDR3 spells CASSSGGAGGSNEQFF. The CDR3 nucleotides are TGTGCCAGCAGCTCGGGGGGGGCGGGGGGGTCTAACGAGCAGTTCTTC.

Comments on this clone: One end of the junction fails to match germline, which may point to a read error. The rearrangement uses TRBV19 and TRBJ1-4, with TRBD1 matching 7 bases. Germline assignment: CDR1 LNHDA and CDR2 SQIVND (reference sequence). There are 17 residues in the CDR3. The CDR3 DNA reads TGTGCCAGCAGTATAGGTAGGGGGCGTCTCCTCGGAGAAAAACTGTTTTTT. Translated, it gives CASSIGRGRLLGEKLFF.

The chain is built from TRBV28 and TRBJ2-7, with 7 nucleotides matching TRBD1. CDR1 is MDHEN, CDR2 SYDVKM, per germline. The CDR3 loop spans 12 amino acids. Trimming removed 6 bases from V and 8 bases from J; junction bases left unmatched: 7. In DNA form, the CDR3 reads TGTGCCAGCAGGCGACAGGGTTCGCAGCAGTACTTC. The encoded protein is CASRRQGSQQYF. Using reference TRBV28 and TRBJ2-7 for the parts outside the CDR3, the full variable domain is DVKVTQSSRYLVKRTGEKVFLECVQDMDHENMFWYRQDPGLGLRLIYFSYDVKMKEKGDIPEGYSVSREKKERFSLILESASTNQTSMYLCASRRQGSQQYFGPGTRLTVT.

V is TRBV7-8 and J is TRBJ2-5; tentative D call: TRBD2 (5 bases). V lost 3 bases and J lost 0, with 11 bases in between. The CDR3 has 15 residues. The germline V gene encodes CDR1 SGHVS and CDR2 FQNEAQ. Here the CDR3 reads CASSLSGRDQETQYF. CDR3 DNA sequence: TGTGCCAGCAGCTTGAGTGGGCGGGACCAAGAGACCCAGTACTTC. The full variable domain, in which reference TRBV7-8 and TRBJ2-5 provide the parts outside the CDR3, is GAGVSQSPRYKVAKRGQDVALRCDPISGHVSLFWYQQALGQGPEFLTYFQNEAQLDKSGLPSDRFFAERPEGSVSTLKIQRTQQEDSAVYLCASSLSGRDQETQYFGPGTRLLVL.

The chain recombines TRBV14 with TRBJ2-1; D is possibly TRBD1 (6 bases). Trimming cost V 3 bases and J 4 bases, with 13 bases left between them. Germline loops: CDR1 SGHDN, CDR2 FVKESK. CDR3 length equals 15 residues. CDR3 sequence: CASSQDPRGYNEQFF. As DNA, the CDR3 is TGTGCCAGCAGCCAGGATCCGAGGGGGTACAATGAGCAGTTCTTC.

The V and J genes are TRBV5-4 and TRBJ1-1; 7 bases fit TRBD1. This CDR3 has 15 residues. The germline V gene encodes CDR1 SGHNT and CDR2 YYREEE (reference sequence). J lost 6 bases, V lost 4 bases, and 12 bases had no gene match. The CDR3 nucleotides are TGTGCCAGCAGCCAACATACCAACAGGGGCCCTGAAGCTTTCTTT. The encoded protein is CASSQHTNRGPEAFF.

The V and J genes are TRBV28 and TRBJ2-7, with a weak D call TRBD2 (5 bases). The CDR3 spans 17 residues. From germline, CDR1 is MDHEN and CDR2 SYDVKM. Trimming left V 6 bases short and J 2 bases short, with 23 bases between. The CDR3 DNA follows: TGTGCCAGCAGCCTAAATACCCGGGCCGAGACTACCTACGAGCAGTACTTC. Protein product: CASSLNTRAETTYEQYF.

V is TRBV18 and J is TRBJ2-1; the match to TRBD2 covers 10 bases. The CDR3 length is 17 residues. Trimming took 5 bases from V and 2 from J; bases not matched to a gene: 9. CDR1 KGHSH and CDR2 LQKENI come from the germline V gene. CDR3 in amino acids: CASSSQAGLAAYNEQFF. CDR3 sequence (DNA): TGTGCCAGCTCATCACAAGCCGGACTAGCGGCCTACAATGAGCAGTTCTTC.

The CDR3 sequence: CASSSGSSYNEQFF. The CDR3 nucleotides are TGTGCCAGCAGTTCTGGGAGCTCCTACAATGAGCAGTTCTTC. V usage is TRBV6-6 and J usage is TRBJ2-1, with D possibly TRBD2 on 5 matching bases. Trimming took off 4 bases at V and 0 bases at J, with 7 bases between the two ends. The V gene's germline CDR1 is MNHNY and CDR2 SVGAGI (reference sequence). The CDR3 runs to 14 residues.

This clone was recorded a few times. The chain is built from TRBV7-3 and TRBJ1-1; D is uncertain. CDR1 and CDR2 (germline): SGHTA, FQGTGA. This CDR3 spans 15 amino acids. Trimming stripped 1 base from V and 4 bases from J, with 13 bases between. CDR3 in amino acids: CASSLRPAAGTEAFF. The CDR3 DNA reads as TGTGCCAGCAGCTTAAGACCGGCAGCAGGCACTGAAGCTTTCTTT.

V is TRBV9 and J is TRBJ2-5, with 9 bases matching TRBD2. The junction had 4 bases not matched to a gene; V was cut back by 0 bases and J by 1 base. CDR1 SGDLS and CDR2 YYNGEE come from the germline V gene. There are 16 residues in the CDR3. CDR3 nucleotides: TGTGCCAGCAGCGTAGCTAGCGGGAACGCCCAAGAGACCCAGTACTTC. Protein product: CASSVASGNAQETQYF.

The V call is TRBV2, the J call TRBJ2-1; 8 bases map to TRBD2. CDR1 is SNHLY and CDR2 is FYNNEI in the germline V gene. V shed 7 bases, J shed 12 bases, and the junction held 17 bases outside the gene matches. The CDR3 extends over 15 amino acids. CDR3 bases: TGTGCCAGCATGATGAGTTTCCTCGGGGCGGGGGGGCAGTTCTTC. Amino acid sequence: CASMMSFLGAGGQFF.

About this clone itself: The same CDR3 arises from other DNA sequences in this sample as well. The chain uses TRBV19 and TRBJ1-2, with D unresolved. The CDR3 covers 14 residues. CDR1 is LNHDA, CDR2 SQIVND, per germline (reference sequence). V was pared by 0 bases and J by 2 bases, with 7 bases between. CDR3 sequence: CASSIDRGNYGYTF. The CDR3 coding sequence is TGTGCCAGTAGTATAGATCGCGGGAACTATGGCTACACCTTC. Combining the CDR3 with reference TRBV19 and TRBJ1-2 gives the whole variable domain DGGITQSPKYLFRKEGQNVTLSCEQNLNHDAMYWYRQDPGQGLRLIYYSQIVNDFQKGDIAEGYSVSREKKESFPLTVTSAQKNPTAFYLCASSIDRGNYGYTFGSGTRLTVV.

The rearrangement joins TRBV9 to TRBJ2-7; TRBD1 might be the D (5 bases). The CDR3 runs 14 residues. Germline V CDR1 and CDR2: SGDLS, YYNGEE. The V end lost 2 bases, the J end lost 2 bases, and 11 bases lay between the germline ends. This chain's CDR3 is CASSVDLGAYEQYF. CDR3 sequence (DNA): TGTGCCAGCAGCGTGGACCTAGGGGCCTACGAGCAGTACTTC.

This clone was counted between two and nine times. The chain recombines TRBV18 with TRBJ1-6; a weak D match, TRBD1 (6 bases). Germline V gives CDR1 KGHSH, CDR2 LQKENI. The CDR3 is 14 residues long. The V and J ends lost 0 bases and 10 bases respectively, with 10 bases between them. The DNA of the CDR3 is TGTGCCAGCTCACCACCAGGGGGTGGGTCACCCCTCCACTTT. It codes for CASSPPGGGSPLHF.

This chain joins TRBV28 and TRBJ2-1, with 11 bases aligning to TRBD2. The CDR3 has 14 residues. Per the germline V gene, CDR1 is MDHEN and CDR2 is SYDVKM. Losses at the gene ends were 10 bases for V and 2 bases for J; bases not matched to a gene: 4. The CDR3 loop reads CATTGLAAYNEQFF. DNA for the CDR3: TGTGCCACCACGGGACTAGCGGCCTACAATGAGCAGTTCTTC.

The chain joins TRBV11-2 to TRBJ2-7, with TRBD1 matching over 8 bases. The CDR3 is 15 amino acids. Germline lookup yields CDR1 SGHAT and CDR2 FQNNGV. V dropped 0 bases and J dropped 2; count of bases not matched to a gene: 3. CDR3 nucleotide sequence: TGTGCCAGCAGCTTAGAAACGACAGGGGCCTACGAGCAGTACTTC. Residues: CASSLETTGAYEQYF.

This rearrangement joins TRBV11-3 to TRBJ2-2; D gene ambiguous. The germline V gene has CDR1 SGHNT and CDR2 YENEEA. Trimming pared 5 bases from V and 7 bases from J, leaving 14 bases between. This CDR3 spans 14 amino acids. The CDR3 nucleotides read TGTGCCAGCAGCCTTAGCCCTTTGGGCGGGGAGCTGTTTTTT. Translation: CASSLSPLGGELFF.

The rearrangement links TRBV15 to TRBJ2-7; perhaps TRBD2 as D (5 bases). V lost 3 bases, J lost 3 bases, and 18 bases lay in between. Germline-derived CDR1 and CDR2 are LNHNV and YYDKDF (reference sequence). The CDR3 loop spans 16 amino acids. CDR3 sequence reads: CATSSGRLEADYEQYF. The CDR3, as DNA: TGTGCCACCAGCAGCGGACGACTTGAAGCGGACTACGAGCAGTACTTC. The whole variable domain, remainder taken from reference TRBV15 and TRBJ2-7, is DAMVIQNPRYQVTQFGKPVTLSCSQTLNHNVMYWYQQKSSQAPKLLFHYYDKDFNNEADTPDNFQSRRPNTSFCFLDIRSPGLGDTAMYLCATSSGRLEADYEQYFGPGTRLTVT.

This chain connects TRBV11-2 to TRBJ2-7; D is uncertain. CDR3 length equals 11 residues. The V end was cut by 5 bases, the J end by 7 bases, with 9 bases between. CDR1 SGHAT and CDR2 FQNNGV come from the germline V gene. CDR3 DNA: TGTGCCAGCAGCCGGGTGGAGGAGCAGTACTTC. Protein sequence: CASSRVEEQYF.

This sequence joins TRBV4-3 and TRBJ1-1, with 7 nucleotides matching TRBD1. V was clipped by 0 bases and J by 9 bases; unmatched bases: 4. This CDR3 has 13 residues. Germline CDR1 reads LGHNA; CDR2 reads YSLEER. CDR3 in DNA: TGCGCCAGCAGCCAAGAACAGGGGCTCCAAGCTTTCTTT. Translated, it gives CASSQEQGLQAFF.

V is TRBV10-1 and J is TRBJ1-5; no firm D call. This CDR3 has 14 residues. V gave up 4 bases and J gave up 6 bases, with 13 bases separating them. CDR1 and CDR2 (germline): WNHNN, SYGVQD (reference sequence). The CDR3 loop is CASSGRDEGQPQHF. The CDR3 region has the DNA TGCGCCAGCAGTGGGAGGGATGAGGGTCAGCCCCAGCATTTT.